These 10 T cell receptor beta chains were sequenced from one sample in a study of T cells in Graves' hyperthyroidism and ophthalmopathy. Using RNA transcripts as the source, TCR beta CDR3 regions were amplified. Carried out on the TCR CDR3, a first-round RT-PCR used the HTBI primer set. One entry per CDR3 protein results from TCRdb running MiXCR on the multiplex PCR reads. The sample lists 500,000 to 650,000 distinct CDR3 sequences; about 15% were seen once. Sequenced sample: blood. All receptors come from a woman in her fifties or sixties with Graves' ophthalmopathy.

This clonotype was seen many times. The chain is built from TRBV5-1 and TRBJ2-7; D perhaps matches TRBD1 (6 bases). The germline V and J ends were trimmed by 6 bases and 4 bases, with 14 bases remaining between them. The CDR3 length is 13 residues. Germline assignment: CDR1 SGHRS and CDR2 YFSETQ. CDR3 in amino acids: CASNGDTRYEQYF. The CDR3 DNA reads TGCGCCAGCAACGGGGACACTAGATACGAGCAGTACTTC. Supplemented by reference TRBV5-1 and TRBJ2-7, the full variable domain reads KAGVTQTPRYLIKTRGQQVTLSCSPISGHRSVSWYQQTPGQGLQFLFEYFSETQRNKGNFPGRFSGRQFSNSRSEMNVSTLELGDSALYLCASNGDTRYEQYFGPGTRLTVT.

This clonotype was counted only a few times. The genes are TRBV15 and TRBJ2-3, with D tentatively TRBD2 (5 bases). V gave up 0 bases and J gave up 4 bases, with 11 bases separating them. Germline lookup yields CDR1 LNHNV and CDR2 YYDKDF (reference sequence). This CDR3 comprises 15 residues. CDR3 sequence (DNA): TGTGCCACCAGCAGAGATGGAGGAGGCCCAGATACGCAGTATTTT. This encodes CATSRDGGGPDTQYF.

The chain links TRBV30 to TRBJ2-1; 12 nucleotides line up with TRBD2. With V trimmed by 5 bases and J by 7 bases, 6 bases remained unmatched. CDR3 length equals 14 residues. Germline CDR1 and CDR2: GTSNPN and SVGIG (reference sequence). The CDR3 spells CAWLAGGPSNEQFF. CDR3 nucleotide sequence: TGTGCCTGGCTAGCGGGAGGGCCGTCAAATGAGCAGTTCTTC.

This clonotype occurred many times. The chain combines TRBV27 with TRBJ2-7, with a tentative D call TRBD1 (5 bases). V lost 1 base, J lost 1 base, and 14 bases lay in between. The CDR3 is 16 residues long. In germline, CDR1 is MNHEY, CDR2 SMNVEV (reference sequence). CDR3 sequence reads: CASSLYLGLQSYEQYF. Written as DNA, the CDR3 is TGTGCCAGCAGTTTATATTTGGGGCTCCAGTCCTACGAGCAGTACTTC.

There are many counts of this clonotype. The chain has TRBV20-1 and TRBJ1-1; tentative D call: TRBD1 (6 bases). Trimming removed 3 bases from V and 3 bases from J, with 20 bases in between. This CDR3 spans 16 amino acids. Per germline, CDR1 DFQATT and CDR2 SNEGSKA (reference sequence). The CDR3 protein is CSASRWGAGDDTEAFF. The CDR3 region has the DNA TGCAGTGCTAGTAGGTGGGGGGCGGGGGACGACACTGAAGCTTTCTTT.

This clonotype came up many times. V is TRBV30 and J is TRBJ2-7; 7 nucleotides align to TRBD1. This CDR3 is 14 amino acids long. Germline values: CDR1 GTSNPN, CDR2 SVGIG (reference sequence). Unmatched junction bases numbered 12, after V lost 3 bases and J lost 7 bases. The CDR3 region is CAWSGTARAGEQYF. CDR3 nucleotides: TGTGCCTGGAGCGGGACAGCGCGTGCCGGGGAGCAGTACTTC. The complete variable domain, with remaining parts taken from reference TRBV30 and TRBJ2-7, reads SQTIHQWPATLVQPVGSPLSLECTVEGTSNPNLYWYRQAAGRGLQLLFYSVGIGQISSEVPQNLSASRPQDRQFILSSKKLLLSDSGFYLCAWSGTARAGEQYFGPGTRLTVT.

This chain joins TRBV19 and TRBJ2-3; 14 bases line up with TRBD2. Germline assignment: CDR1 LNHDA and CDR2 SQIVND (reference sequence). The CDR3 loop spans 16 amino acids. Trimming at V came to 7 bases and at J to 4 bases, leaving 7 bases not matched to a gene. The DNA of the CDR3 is TGTGCCAGTACCGGGACTAGCGGGAGTAACGCAGATACGCAGTATTTT. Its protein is CASTGTSGSNADTQYF. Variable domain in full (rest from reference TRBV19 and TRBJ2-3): DGGITQSPKYLFRKEGQNVTLSCEQNLNHDAMYWYRQDPGQGLRLIYYSQIVNDFQKGDIAEGYSVSREKKESFPLTVTSAQKNPTAFYLCASTGTSGSNADTQYFGPGTRLTVL.

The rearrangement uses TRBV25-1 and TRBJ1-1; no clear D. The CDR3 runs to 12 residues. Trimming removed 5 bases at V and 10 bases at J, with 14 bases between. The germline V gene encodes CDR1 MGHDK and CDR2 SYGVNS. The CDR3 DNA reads TGTGCCAGCAGTCGGGCGGATACCGGAGCTTTCTTT. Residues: CASSRADTGAFF.

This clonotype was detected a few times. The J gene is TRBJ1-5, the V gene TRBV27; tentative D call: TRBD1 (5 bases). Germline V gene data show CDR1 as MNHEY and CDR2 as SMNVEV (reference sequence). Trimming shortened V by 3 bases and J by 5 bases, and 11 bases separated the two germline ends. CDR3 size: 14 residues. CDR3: CASSLAGRHQPQHF. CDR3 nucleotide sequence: TGTGCCAGCAGTTTGGCGGGGCGACATCAGCCCCAGCATTTT.

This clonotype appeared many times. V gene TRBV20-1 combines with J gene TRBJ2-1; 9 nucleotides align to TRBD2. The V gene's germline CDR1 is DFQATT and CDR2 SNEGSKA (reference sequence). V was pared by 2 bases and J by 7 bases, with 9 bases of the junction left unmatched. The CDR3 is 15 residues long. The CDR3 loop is CSARPSGRSRNEQFF. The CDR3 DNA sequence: TGCAGTGCTAGACCGAGCGGGAGGTCTCGAAATGAGCAGTTCTTC.